The source of this T cell receptor beta chain is a study of cytomegalovirus exposure and HLA in healthy donors. Notes on the study in general: Subsequent analysis found a tendency for first-cohort TCR clusters to co-occur within the 95 to 150 validation repertoires. Reports described diagnosis of cytomegalovirus status by the classifier as highly specific and sensitive. Rare sequences made up most TCRs, while some public TCRs were found in many donors.

Repertoires were generated with immunoSEQ multiplex PCR, while TCRdb's copy carries only in-frame clones and drops some. The sample holds 250,000 to 350,000 clones, 80% to 90% seen once. CDR3 length: 19 amino acids. J lost 4 bases, V lost 2 bases, and 12 bases had no gene match. Germline CDR1 is LGHNA and CDR2 is YSLEER. The donors were in the approximately 120-subject validation cohort, distinct from the roughly 670-subject first cohort. About this clone itself: The antigen remains unidentified.

The TCR was taken from a woman under 30 in good health and CMV-seronegative. The chain carries TRBV4-3 and TRBJ2-2, with 11 bases lining up with TRBD2. Source material: PBMCs. This chain's CDR3 is CASSQLPGTSGGRTGELFF. The CDR3 DNA is TGCGCCAGCAGCCAACTACCCGGGACTAGCGGAGGGCGCACCGGGGAGCTGTTTTTT.